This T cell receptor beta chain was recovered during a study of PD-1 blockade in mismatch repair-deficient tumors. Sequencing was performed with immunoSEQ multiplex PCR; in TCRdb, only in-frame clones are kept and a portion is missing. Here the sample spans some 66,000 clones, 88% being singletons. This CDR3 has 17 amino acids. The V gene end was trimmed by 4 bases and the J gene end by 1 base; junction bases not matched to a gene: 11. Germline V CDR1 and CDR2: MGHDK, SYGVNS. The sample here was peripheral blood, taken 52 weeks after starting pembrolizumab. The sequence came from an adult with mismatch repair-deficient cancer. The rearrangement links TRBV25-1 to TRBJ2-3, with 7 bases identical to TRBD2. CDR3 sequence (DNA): TGTGCCAGCAGTGCCTACCTGAGGGAGGGACGCACAGATACGCAGTATTTT. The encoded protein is CASSAYLREGRTDTQYF.